This TCR beta chain was documented in a study of T cell changes during pregnancy in multiple sclerosis. The V and J ends lost 1 base and 6 bases, in that order; junction bases with no gene match: 12. The CDR3 spans 15 residues. Germline V gene lookup returns CDR1 SQVTM and CDR2 ANQGSEA. Some clones are missing from TCRdb's copy, which holds only in-frame ones; the method was immunoSEQ multiplex PCR. This table has 85,000 to 130,000 clones, around 92% appearing once. The sequence derives from a female donor with multiple sclerosis, enrolled in a pregnancy study. The sample in question was peripheral blood, obtained after pregnancy. V and J are TRBV29-1 and TRBJ2-7; 7 positions match TRBD2. This CDR3 reads CSVEVAGLGVGEQYF. Here the CDR3 DNA reads TGCAGCGTTGAAGTGGCAGGACTAGGAGTTGGCGAGCAGTACTTC.